This is a list of T cell receptor beta chains from one sample in a study of blood T cell repertoires in COVID-19. Some clones are missing from TCRdb's copy, which holds only in-frame ones; the method was immunoSEQ multiplex PCR. This table has roughly 340,000 clones, approximately 90% appearing once. Material: PBMCs or T cells enriched from blood (not recorded which). These receptors all stem from a man younger than 35 who had recovered from COVID-19. Each CDR3 is given with its conserved first and last residue. D genes are given only for firm matches. Clone size, where shown, is once, few, many, or a class for clones that have expanded.

size: -
D: -
V: TRBV28
J: TRBJ2-6
DNA: TGTGCCAGCAGTGCGGGACTGCCACCCTCTGGGGCCAACGTCCTGACTTTC
CDR3: CASSAGLPPSGANVLTF

size: -
D: TRBD2
V: TRBV2
J: TRBJ2-7
DNA: TGTGCCAGCAGTGTGGGGGGGAGCGAGCAGTACTTC
CDR3: CASSVGGSEQYF

size: -
D: TRBD2
V: TRBV4-2
J: TRBJ2-3
DNA: TGTGCCAGCAGCCAAAGATCGGGACTAGGGAGCAATACGCAGTATTTT
CDR3: CASSQRSGLGSNTQYF

size: -
D: TRBD2
V: TRBV2
J: TRBJ2-1
DNA: TGTGCCAGCAGATATACAGTGGGGGGGAGCGGGTTCTTC
CDR3: CASRYTVGGSGFF

size: once
D: -
V: TRBV3-1/TRBV3-2
J: TRBJ1-4
DNA: TGTGCCAGCAGACCCTTGGGGGGGAGTGAAAAACTGTTTTTT
CDR3: CASRPLGGSEKLFF

size: -
D: TRBD1
V: TRBV12-5
J: TRBJ1-3
DNA: TGTGCTAGTGGTTTGACGAGGACAGGGGGACTAGGAAACACCATATATTTT
CDR3: CASGLTRTGGLGNTIYF

size: -
D: TRBD2
V: TRBV15
J: TRBJ2-7
DNA: TGTGCCACCAGCGAGACTAGCGGGTCCTACGAGCAGTACTTC
CDR3: CATSETSGSYEQYF

size: -
D: TRBD1
V: TRBV19
J: TRBJ1-2
DNA: TGTGCCAGTCAGAGAGGGACAGGGCAAGCTAACTATGGCTACACCTTC
CDR3: CASQRGTGQANYGYTF

size: few
D: TRBD1
V: TRBV12-5
J: TRBJ1-6
DNA: TGTGCTAGTGGTGGACAGGGAACTTACAATTCACCCCTCCACTTT
CDR3: CASGGQGTYNSPLHF

size: -
D: -
V: TRBV5-1
J: TRBJ1-2
DNA: TGCGCCAGCAGCTACGGACAGCTTGACTATGGCTACACCTTC
CDR3: CASSYGQLDYGYTF

size: -
D: -
V: TRBV7-8
J: TRBJ2-1
DNA: TGTGCCAGCAGACTGGGCGGGATAGCGACGGAGGGATCCTACAATGAGCAGTTCTTC
CDR3: CASRLGGIATEGSYNEQFF

size: few
D: -
V: TRBV9
J: TRBJ1-2
DNA: TGTGCCAGCAGCCCGACAGTACACGACTATGGCTACACCTTC
CDR3: CASSPTVHDYGYTF

size: -
D: TRBD1
V: TRBV10-3
J: TRBJ2-7
DNA: TGTGCCATCAGTGATCCGGGACAGCAGGACGAGCAGTACTTC
CDR3: CAISDPGQQDEQYF

size: -
D: -
V: TRBV5-1
J: TRBJ2-7
DNA: TGCGCCAGCAGATTGGTGGGACAAACCCCCTACGAGCAGTACTTC
CDR3: CASRLVGQTPYEQYF

size: -
D: TRBD1
V: TRBV13
J: TRBJ2-3
DNA: TGTGCCAGCAGCACCAGGGGGCGGGCAGATACGCAGTATTTT
CDR3: CASSTRGRADTQYF

size: -
D: -
V: TRBV2
J: TRBJ1-5
DNA: TGTGCCAGCACCCTAGGACTGCCAAATAGCAATCAGCCCCAGCATTTT
CDR3: CASTLGLPNSNQPQHF

size: -
D: TRBD1
V: TRBV25-1
J: TRBJ1-5
DNA: TGTGCCAGCAGTGAATCTGGCAGGGGGCATAGCAATCAGCCCCAGCATTTT
CDR3: CASSESGRGHSNQPQHF

size: -
D: -
V: TRBV18
J: TRBJ2-7
DNA: TGTGCCAGCTCACCACCGCTAGTGGCCTCCTACGAGCAGTACTTC
CDR3: CASSPPLVASYEQYF

size: once
D: -
V: TRBV7-2
J: TRBJ2-2
DNA: TGTGCCAGCAGCTTAGGCCAACTAGCGAACACCGGGGAGCTGTTTTTT
CDR3: CASSLGQLANTGELFF

size: -
D: -
V: TRBV6-6
J: TRBJ2-7
DNA: TGTGCCAGCAGTGGTCCGGGGAAAGAGCAGTACTTC
CDR3: CASSGPGKEQYF

size: -
D: -
V: TRBV5-1
J: TRBJ2-4
DNA: TGCACCAGCAGCCTCCAAAGTGATACCCTCGGGGTCCTACGGAACATTCAGTACTTC
CDR3: CTSSLQSDTLGVLRNIQYF

size: once
D: -
V: TRBV20-1
J: TRBJ1-1
DNA: TGCAGTGCTAGCGCTTCGCGTGAAGCTTTCTTT
CDR3: CSASASREAFF

size: -
D: TRBD1
V: TRBV4-1
J: TRBJ1-2
DNA: TGCGCCAGCAGTCTGATTTTACAGGGGAACTATGGCTACACCTTC
CDR3: CASSLILQGNYGYTF

size: -
D: TRBD2
V: TRBV28
J: TRBJ2-7
DNA: TGTGCCCTCGGGGGGGCCGACGAGCAGTACTTC
CDR3: CALGGADEQYF

size: -
D: -
V: TRBV4-3
J: TRBJ1-6
DNA: TGCGCCAGCAGCCCCCGCGTGCGGGTTGATTCACCCCTCCACTTT
CDR3: CASSPRVRVDSPLHF

size: -
D: TRBD2
V: TRBV10-3
J: TRBJ2-1
DNA: TGTGCCACCAAATATACTAGCGGGGGGGACAATGAGCAGTTCTTC
CDR3: CATKYTSGGDNEQFF

size: few
D: -
V: TRBV2
J: TRBJ1-1
DNA: TGTGCCAGCAGTGAACGGGGAGCCTTATTCACTGAAGCTTTCTTT
CDR3: CASSERGALFTEAFF

size: -
D: -
V: TRBV6-5
J: TRBJ2-7
DNA: TGTGCCAGTAGGACAGTTTCCTACGAGCAGTACTTC
CDR3: CASRTVSYEQYF

size: -
D: TRBD2
V: TRBV7-9
J: TRBJ2-4
DNA: TGTGCCAGCAGCTTAGGGACTAGCGGGAGGGCCAAAAACATTCAGTACTTC
CDR3: CASSLGTSGRAKNIQYF

size: -
D: -
V: TRBV21-1
J: TRBJ2-1
DNA: TGTGCCAGCAGCGAAATGGCCACCCAGTGTGAGCAGTTCTTC
CDR3: CASSEMATQCEQFF

size: -
D: TRBD1
V: TRBV3-1/TRBV3-2
J: TRBJ2-7
DNA: TGTGCCAGCAGCCAAATCGAGAATCTGGGGCAGGGGGCCTACGAGCAGTACTTC
CDR3: CASSQIENLGQGAYEQYF

size: -
D: -
V: TRBV12-3/TRBV12-4
J: TRBJ1-2
DNA: TGTGCCAGCAGAACAGGGAACCATGGCTACACCTTC
CDR3: CASRTGNHGYTF

size: -
D: TRBD1
V: TRBV29-1
J: TRBJ1-1
DNA: TGCAGCGCCATTACCCCGACAGGGGAGAACACTGAAGCTTTCTTT
CDR3: CSAITPTGENTEAFF

size: -
D: TRBD1
V: TRBV25-1
J: TRBJ1-1
DNA: TGTGCCAGCAGTGGGGACAGGGGTGACACTGAAGCTTTCTTT
CDR3: CASSGDRGDTEAFF

size: -
D: -
V: TRBV5-1
J: TRBJ1-6
DNA: TGCGCCAGCAGCCTCAGGGGAGAGAATTCACCCCTCCACTTT
CDR3: CASSLRGENSPLHF

size: -
D: TRBD1
V: TRBV28
J: TRBJ1-2
DNA: TGTGCCAGCAGTCTCCTAGACAGGGACTATGGCTACACCTTC
CDR3: CASSLLDRDYGYTF

size: -
D: -
V: TRBV29-1
J: TRBJ2-5
DNA: TGCAGCGTTGTGGAGGGAGGCGAGACCCAGTACTTC
CDR3: CSVVEGGETQYF

size: -
D: -
V: TRBV9
J: TRBJ2-2
DNA: TGTGCCAGCAGCACGTCACTGAACACCGGGGAGCTGTTTTTT
CDR3: CASSTSLNTGELFF

size: -
D: -
V: TRBV6-4
J: TRBJ1-5
DNA: TGTGCCAGCAGTAGAAACCAGGGTCAGCCCCAGCATTTT
CDR3: CASSRNQGQPQHF

size: few
D: TRBD1
V: TRBV16
J: TRBJ2-7
DNA: TGTGCCAGCAGCCCTGCCTCCGGGACAGGGGGCTACGAGCAGTACTTC
CDR3: CASSPASGTGGYEQYF

size: -
D: TRBD1
V: TRBV9
J: TRBJ1-3
DNA: TGTGCCAGTAACAGGGGGAACTCTGGAAACACCATATATTTT
CDR3: CASNRGNSGNTIYF

size: -
D: -
V: TRBV6-5
J: TRBJ2-1
DNA: TGTGCCAGCAGTTACTACCCCCAGGGTTCCTACAATGAGCAGTTCTTC
CDR3: CASSYYPQGSYNEQFF

size: -
D: TRBD1
V: TRBV6-2/TRBV6-3
J: TRBJ1-2
DNA: TGTGCCAGCAGTACCAGGACAGGGAACTATGGCTACACCTTC
CDR3: CASSTRTGNYGYTF

size: -
D: -
V: TRBV15
J: TRBJ1-3
DNA: TGTGCCACCAGCAGAGGGAAACAGGGACCTGGAAACACCATATATTTT
CDR3: CATSRGKQGPGNTIYF

size: -
D: TRBD1
V: TRBV7-2
J: TRBJ1-1
DNA: TGTGCCAGCAGCTCGGACAGGGGGATCACTGAAGCTTTCTTT
CDR3: CASSSDRGITEAFF